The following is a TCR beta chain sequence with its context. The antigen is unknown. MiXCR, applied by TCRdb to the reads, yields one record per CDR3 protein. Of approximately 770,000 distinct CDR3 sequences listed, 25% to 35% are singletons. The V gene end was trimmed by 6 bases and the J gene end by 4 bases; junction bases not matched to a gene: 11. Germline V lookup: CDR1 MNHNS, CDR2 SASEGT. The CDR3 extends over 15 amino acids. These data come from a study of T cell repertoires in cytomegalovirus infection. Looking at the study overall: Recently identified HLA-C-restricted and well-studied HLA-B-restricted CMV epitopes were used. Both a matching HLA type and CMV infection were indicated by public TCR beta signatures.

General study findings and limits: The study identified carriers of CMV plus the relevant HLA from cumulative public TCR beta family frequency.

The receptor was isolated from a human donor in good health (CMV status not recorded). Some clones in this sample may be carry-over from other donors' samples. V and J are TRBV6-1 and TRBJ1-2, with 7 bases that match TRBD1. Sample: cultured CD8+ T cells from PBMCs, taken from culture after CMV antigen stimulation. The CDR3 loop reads CASRQGRGPSYGYTF. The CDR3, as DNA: TGTGCCAGCAGACAGGGGCGAGGCCCGAGCTATGGCTACACCTTC.